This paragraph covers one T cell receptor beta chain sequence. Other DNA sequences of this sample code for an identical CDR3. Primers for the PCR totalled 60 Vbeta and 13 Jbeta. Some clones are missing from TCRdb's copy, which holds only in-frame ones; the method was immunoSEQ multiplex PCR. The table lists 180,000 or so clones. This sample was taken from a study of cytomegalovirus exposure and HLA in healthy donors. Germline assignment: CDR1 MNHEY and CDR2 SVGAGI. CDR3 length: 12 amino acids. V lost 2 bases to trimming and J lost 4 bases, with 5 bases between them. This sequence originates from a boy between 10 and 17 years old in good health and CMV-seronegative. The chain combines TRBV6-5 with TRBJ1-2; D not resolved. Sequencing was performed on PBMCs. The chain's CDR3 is CASSYAGYGYTF. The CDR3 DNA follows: TGTGCCAGCAGTTACGCGGGCTATGGCTACACCTTC.